What follows are 32 T cell receptor beta chains derived from one specimen sequenced in a study of technical replicates of blood from a handful of donors. Data came from immunoSEQ multiplex PCR; TCRdb stores just in-frame clones and leaves some out. This repertoire shows 65,000 to 85,000 clones, roughly 98% found once; its top ten account for approximately 0.14%. Sequencing was carried out using T cells isolated from PBMCs. All receptors derive from a human donor in good health.

The CDR3 is CASSPLLLGQGYEQYF. The CDR3 DNA reads TGTGCCAGCAGTCCTTTACTACTGGGACAGGGCTACGAGCAGTACTTC. The chain is built from TRBV27 and TRBJ2-7; TRBD1 matches 9 bases. Germline CDR1 MNHEY, CDR2 SMNVEV (reference sequence). This CDR3 spans 16 amino acids. The ends lost 5 bases at V and 3 bases at J; junction bases unmatched: 11.

V is TRBV19 and J is TRBJ2-5, with TRBD2 identical over 7 bases. The CDR3 has 13 residues. The germline V gene has CDR1 LNHDA and CDR2 SQIVND (reference sequence). After removal of 3 bases from V and 7 bases from J, the junction contained 5 bases not matched to a gene. The CDR3 nucleotides read TGTGCCAGTAGTATGGTTCCGGGAGGGACCCAGTACTTC. It encodes CASSMVPGGTQYF.

V is TRBV5-4 and J is TRBJ1-2; TRBD1 matches 8 bases. The germline V gene has CDR1 SGHNT and CDR2 YYREEE (reference sequence). CDR3 length equals 13 residues. Germline trimming cut 5 bases from V and 5 bases from J; bases unmatched to any gene: 5. CDR3 nucleotide sequence: TGTGCCAGCAGTTCGGACAGGGTTTATGGCTACACCTTC. Its protein product is CASSSDRVYGYTF.

This chain uses TRBV1 with TRBJ2-5; the D call in the table, TRBD1, was not verified against the DNA. TRBV1 is an annotated pseudogene. This CDR3 has 15 residues. The CDR3 loop is CTSSPAGDRQETQYF. For the CDR3, the DNA is TGCACCAGCAGCCCGGCGGGGGACAGGCAAGAGACCCAGTACTTC.

V is TRBV18 and J is TRBJ2-7, with 14 bases aligning to TRBD2. The CDR3 has 16 residues. Germline trimming cut 2 bases from V and 5 bases from J; bases unmatched to any gene: 5. Germline values: CDR1 KGHSH, CDR2 LQKENI. The CDR3 is CASSPNGLAGGHEQYF. The CDR3 DNA follows: TGTGCCAGCTCACCAAACGGACTAGCGGGAGGCCACGAGCAGTACTTC. The full variable domain, completed using reference TRBV18 and TRBJ2-7, is NAGVMQNPRHLVRRRGQEARLRCSPMKGHSHVYWYRQLPEEGLKFMVYLQKENIIDESGMPKERFSAEFPKEGPSILRIQQVVRGDSAAYFCASSPNGLAGGHEQYFGPGTRLTVT.

This chain joins TRBV5-1 and TRBJ1-3; no clear D. The CDR3 extends over 14 amino acids. Deletions cut 1 base from V and 2 bases from J, with 7 bases between. In germline, CDR1 is SGHRS, CDR2 YFSETQ. CDR3 in DNA: TGCGCCAGCAGCTTGATGGAGGCTGGAAACACCATATATTTT. This translates into CASSLMEAGNTIYF.

The chain recombines TRBV10-3 with TRBJ2-3; TRBD2 matches 9 bases. The V and J ends lost 3 bases and 2 bases, in that order; junction bases with no gene match: 3. Germline V gives CDR1 ENHRY, CDR2 SYGVKD. This CDR3 region has 15 residues. The DNA for the CDR3 is TGTGCCATCAGTGACCTAGCGGGGCCCACAGATACGCAGTATTTT. This encodes CAISDLAGPTDTQYF.

V gene TRBV12-5 combines with J gene TRBJ2-5; TRBD2 agrees at 12 bases. This CDR3 has 15 amino acids. Trimming removed 4 bases from V and 2 bases from J; junction bases left unmatched: 2. The germline V gene has CDR1 LGHNT and CDR2 FRNRAP. This CDR3 reads CASGSGTSGQETQYF. CDR3 in DNA: TGTGCTAGTGGTTCTGGGACTAGCGGGCAAGAGACCCAGTACTTC.

This clone was detected once. This rearrangement joins TRBV5-6 to TRBJ2-7; TRBD1 matches 8 bases. The V and J ends lost 4 bases and 2 bases, in that order; junction bases with no gene match: 5. Germline-derived CDR1 and CDR2 are SGHDT and YYEEEE. This CDR3 is 14 amino acids long. CDR3 region: CASSPLQGAYEQYF. CDR3 nucleotide sequence: TGTGCCAGCAGCCCATTACAGGGGGCCTACGAGCAGTACTTC.

V usage is TRBV27 and J usage is TRBJ2-1; tentative D call: TRBD2 (7 bases). This CDR3 comprises 16 residues. CDR1 and CDR2 (germline): MNHEY, SMNVEV (reference sequence). Trimming cost V 6 bases and J 3 bases, with 18 bases left between them. CDR3 amino acids: CASSTHSRGGYNEQFF. The CDR3 region has the DNA TGTGCCAGCAGCACACACTCTAGGGGGGGCTACAATGAGCAGTTCTTC.

The V and J genes are TRBV4-1 and TRBJ2-3; D is uncertain. Germline V gene lookup returns CDR1 MGHRA and CDR2 YSYEKL. CDR3 length equals 15 residues. The germline V and J ends were trimmed by 0 bases and 4 bases, with 11 bases remaining between them. CDR3 sequence: CASSQDSEESDTQYF. The CDR3 DNA sequence: TGCGCCAGCAGCCAAGATAGTGAGGAATCAGATACGCAGTATTTT.

The rearrangement uses TRBV5-1 and TRBJ2-2; possibly TRBD1 for D (5 bases). The CDR3 loop spans 14 amino acids. Germline CDR1 SGHRS, CDR2 YFSETQ. V shed 6 bases and J shed 0 bases, with 9 bases lying between them. The DNA for the CDR3 is TGCGCCAGCATGACAGCTTCGAACACCGGGGAGCTGTTTTTT. Translation: CASMTASNTGELFF. Based on the CDR3 plus reference TRBV5-1 and TRBJ2-2, the full variable domain is KAGVTQTPRYLIKTRGQQVTLSCSPISGHRSVSWYQQTPGQGLQFLFEYFSETQRNKGNFPGRFSGRQFSNSRSEMNVSTLELGDSALYLCASMTASNTGELFFGEGSRLTVL.

The chain couples TRBV2 to TRBJ2-1; possibly TRBD2 for D (5 bases). Germline V gives CDR1 SNHLY, CDR2 FYNNEI. Trimming took off 3 bases at V and 1 base at J, with 7 bases between the two ends. This CDR3 is 14 amino acids long. This CDR3 is CASSDRGSYNEQFF. The CDR3 DNA reads as TGTGCCAGCAGTGATCGGGGTTCCTACAATGAGCAGTTCTTC.

V is TRBV4-1 and J is TRBJ1-4, with 9 nucleotides matching TRBD1. The CDR3 runs 14 residues. The germline V gene encodes CDR1 MGHRA and CDR2 YSYEKL. The junction had 5 bases not matched to a gene; V was cut back by 4 bases and J by 8 bases. CDR3 residues: CASSLRDRDEKLFF. DNA for the CDR3: TGCGCCAGCAGCCTCCGGGACAGGGACGAAAAACTGTTTTTT.

The V call is TRBV15, the J call TRBJ2-3; TRBD2 matches 10 bases. CDR3 length equals 16 residues. The V gene's germline CDR1 is LNHNV and CDR2 YYDKDF (reference sequence). The V gene end was trimmed by 2 bases and the J gene end by 1 base; junction bases not matched to a gene: 3. The CDR3 reads CATSRITSGGTDTQYF. The CDR3 nucleotides read TGTGCCACCAGCAGAATTACTAGCGGGGGCACAGATACGCAGTATTTT.

The V call is TRBV5-1, the J call TRBJ2-2, with D possibly matching TRBD1 (5 bases). The CDR3 has 16 residues. Trimming took off 4 bases at V and 5 bases at J, with 18 bases between the two ends. From germline, CDR1 is SGHRS and CDR2 YFSETQ. For the CDR3, the DNA is TGCGCCAGCAGCGAGGTTCAAGGGGTTTTAACCGGGGAGCTGTTTTTT. This gives the protein CASSEVQGVLTGELFF.

The CDR3 DNA follows: TGTGCCAGCAGTTCGACGACAGGTAGTCCTGCTTATAGCAATCAGCCCCAGCATTTT. It translates to CASSSTTGSPAYSNQPQHF. The gene calls are TRBV27 and TRBJ1-5, with D perhaps TRBD1 (6 bases). In germline, CDR1 is MNHEY, CDR2 SMNVEV (reference sequence). V was clipped by 4 bases and J by 0 bases, with 22 bases between them. This CDR3 is built from 19 residues.

Worth noting for this clone: This specimen includes other DNA sequences encoding the same CDR3. V gene TRBV28 combines with J gene TRBJ1-1, with a tentative D call TRBD1 (5 bases). Between the trimmed V and J ends, which lost 2 bases and 7 bases, there was a span of 8 bases. This CDR3 has 12 residues. Germline values: CDR1 MDHEN, CDR2 SYDVKM. The CDR3 here is CASSLGGFEAFF. CDR3 nucleotides: TGTGCCAGCAGTTTAGGGGGGTTTGAAGCTTTCTTT.

The genes are TRBV7-9 and TRBJ2-1; 8 bases agree with TRBD2. J lost 10 bases, V lost 5 bases, and 7 bases had no gene match. Germline values: CDR1 SEHNR, CDR2 FQNEAQ (reference sequence). The CDR3 loop spans 13 amino acids. CDR3 coding DNA: TGTGCCAGCAGCCTGGCGGGGGGCGGCGAGCAGTTCTTC. It is translated as CASSLAGGGEQFF.

This chain joins TRBV11-3 and TRBJ2-2; 10 bases are a match to TRBD1. The ends lost 6 bases at V and 5 bases at J; junction bases unmatched: 12. CDR3 size: 17 residues. Germline CDR1 and CDR2: SGHNT and YENEEA. CDR3 coding DNA: TGTGCCAGCAGAAGCCCAGCCGGGACAGGGGTTACCGGGGAGCTGTTTTTT. Protein sequence: CASRSPAGTGVTGELFF.

This clone appeared a single time. This chain joins TRBV4-1 and TRBJ1-2; D unresolved. This CDR3 has 16 amino acids. Germline assignment: CDR1 MGHRA and CDR2 YSYEKL. V was shortened by 1 base and J by 8 bases, with 20 bases between the two germline ends. Here the CDR3 reads CASSQGRLREERGYTF. Written as DNA, the CDR3 is TGCGCCAGCAGCCAAGGCAGGCTACGGGAAGAACGAGGCTACACCTTC.

The V and J genes are TRBV4-1 and TRBJ2-7, with no clear D. Germline lookup yields CDR1 MGHRA and CDR2 YSYEKL. The CDR3 contains 14 residues. V was pared by 0 bases and J by 2 bases, with 8 bases between. The DNA for the CDR3 is TGCGCCAGCAGCCAAGATCCACAGCCCTACGAGCAGTACTTC. Translated, it gives CASSQDPQPYEQYF.

V gene TRBV14 combines with J gene TRBJ2-7; tentative D call: TRBD1 (6 bases). The V end lost 3 bases, the J end lost 4 bases, and 13 bases lay between the germline ends. Germline V gene sequence: CDR1 SGHDN, CDR2 FVKESK. The CDR3 contains 14 residues. Here the CDR3 reads CASSHLYTGYEQYF. The DNA for the CDR3 is TGTGCCAGCAGCCACCTATACACAGGGTACGAGCAGTACTTC.

This clone was found once. V and J are TRBV7-9 and TRBJ2-1, with D perhaps matching TRBD1 (6 bases). CDR1 is SEHNR, CDR2 FQNEAQ, per germline (reference sequence). This CDR3 region has 13 residues. Trimming shortened V by 4 bases and J by 9 bases, and 13 bases separated the two germline ends. In nucleotides, the CDR3 is TGTGCCAGCAGCTCTACCGTAGGGGGTGAGCAGTTCTTC. Translating it yields CASSSTVGGEQFF.

V is TRBV29-1 and J is TRBJ2-5, with TRBD2 as a possible D gene (7 bases). Germline V gene sequence: CDR1 SQVTM, CDR2 ANQGSEA. Trimming took 3 bases from V and 3 from J, leaving 14 bases between them. The CDR3 contains 14 residues. This chain's CDR3 is CSVDGRGGEETQYF. As DNA, the CDR3 is TGCAGCGTTGATGGCAGGGGAGGGGAAGAGACCCAGTACTTC.

The chain joins TRBV4-1 to TRBJ2-1; TRBD1 matches at 7 bases. The length of the CDR3 is 15 residues. The V gene end was trimmed by 4 bases and the J gene end by 2 bases; junction bases not matched to a gene: 5. CDR1 is MGHRA and CDR2 is YSYEKL in the germline V gene. The CDR3 nucleotides read TGCGCCAGCAGCCTTACAGGGGAGACCTACAATGAGCAGTTCTTC. It specifies CASSLTGETYNEQFF.

The V call is TRBV28, the J call TRBJ2-1, with 10 bases aligning to TRBD2. Trimming cost V 4 bases and J 2 bases; bases outside gene matches: 5. Germline assignment: CDR1 MDHEN and CDR2 SYDVKM. CDR3 length: 16 amino acids. The CDR3 loop reads CASSSPLAGAYNEQFF. DNA of the CDR3: TGTGCCAGCAGTTCCCCCCTAGCGGGGGCCTACAATGAGCAGTTCTTC.

Here the CDR3 DNA reads TGTGCCACCAGCAGAGAATACAGGGCCTACGAGCAGTACTTC. It encodes CATSREYRAYEQYF. The genes are TRBV15 and TRBJ2-7; tentative D call: TRBD1 (6 bases). In germline, CDR1 is LNHNV, CDR2 YYDKDF (reference sequence). V lost 0 bases, J lost 2 bases, and 8 bases lay in between. The CDR3 contains 14 residues.

V gene TRBV7-9 combines with J gene TRBJ2-7; 7 bases match TRBD1. V trimming: 9 bases; J trimming: 2 bases; junction bases outside the gene matches: 7. Germline values: CDR1 SEHNR, CDR2 FQNEAQ (reference sequence). This CDR3 contains 13 residues. The CDR3 DNA sequence: TGTGCCAGTAGATGGCAGGGGGCCTACGAGCAGTACTTC. Its translation is CASRWQGAYEQYF.

This chain joins TRBV2 and TRBJ2-7; D unresolved. The CDR3 consists of 15 residues. V was clipped by 3 bases and J by 3 bases, with 15 bases between them. Per germline, CDR1 SNHLY and CDR2 FYNNEI. This CDR3 is CASSEKRLTGYEQYF. In DNA form, the CDR3 reads TGTGCCAGCAGTGAGAAGCGACTGACGGGCTACGAGCAGTACTTC.

V is TRBV11-2 and J is TRBJ2-7; TRBD1 is a possible D gene (6 bases). The CDR3 runs 18 residues. The germline V gene encodes CDR1 SGHAT and CDR2 FQNNGV. Deletions cut 0 bases from V and 1 base from J, with 19 bases between. CDR3 protein: CASSLDPGEPAPSYEQYF. The CDR3 nucleotides read TGTGCCAGCAGCTTAGACCCAGGGGAGCCCGCCCCATCCTACGAGCAGTACTTC.

V usage is TRBV10-3 and J usage is TRBJ2-1, with D possibly matching TRBD1 (6 bases). Germline V CDR1 and CDR2: ENHRY, SYGVKD. V lost 6 bases and J lost 6, with 24 bases in between. This CDR3 comprises 17 residues. The CDR3: CAIRGSLGAEVVNEQFF. The CDR3, as DNA: TGTGCCATCAGGGGGTCCCTGGGGGCCGAAGTGGTCAATGAGCAGTTCTTC.